This T cell receptor beta chain was retrieved from a study of shared clonotypes between healthy human individuals. Study findings and constraints: Non-shared clonotypes showed lower generation probabilities than clonotypes common to all four donors.

How the authors handled the data: From ImmunoSEQ came sequences covering only the junction and carrying no quality scores, so filtering differed. Using immunoSEQ multiplex PCR, the repertoire was profiled, and TCRdb retains in-frame clones only, with some absent. V and J calls and clone size follow that table, whereas D and trimming were derived from the DNA. Here the sample spans 1,500,000 or so clones, approximately 98.5% being singletons. With regard to this clone: Its cognate antigen is unknown.

CDR3 size: 15 residues. Looked up from germline, CDR1 is SGDLS and CDR2 is YYNGEE. V was pared by 4 bases and J by 4 bases, with 8 bases of the junction left unmatched. The chain has TRBV9 and TRBJ1-3, with TRBD1 matching 7 bases. The receptor was isolated from a man younger than 40 in good health. Sequencing was carried out using naive CD4+ T cells sorted from blood. This sample's subset: CD45RA+ positively selected. The CDR3 region is CASSSDRAAGNTIYF. The CDR3 DNA reads as TGTGCCAGCAGCAGCGACAGGGCGGCGGGAAACACCATATATTTT.